Detailed here is one T cell receptor beta chain. Its target is not known. 13 Jbeta primers and 60 Vbeta primers were used for the PCR. Only in-frame clones appear in the TCRdb table, and some are missing; sequencing was by immunoSEQ multiplex PCR. This sample has some 87,000 clones, with 60% to 80% found just once. The sample belongs to a study of cytomegalovirus exposure and HLA in healthy donors. Overall study results and limits: It was assumed in the presence/absence analyses that sequencing depth was roughly uniform across donors. The authors later found TCR association rates varying by HLA locus, with DRB1 most and HLA-C fewest. Productive rates of about 90% or about 30% were seen for most TCR beta V segments in an earlier analysis.

The TCR comes from a man over 45 in good health and CMV-seropositive. Sequencing input: PBMCs.

CDR3 nucleotide sequence: TGTGCCAGCAGCCTGTGGACAGGGGGGTACAATGAGCAGTTCTTC. It encodes CASSLWTGGYNEQFF. The rearrangement uses TRBV11-2 and TRBJ2-1; 10 bases agree with TRBD1. This CDR3 has 15 residues. V gave up 5 bases and J gave up 4 bases; unmatched junction bases: 5. Germline V gives CDR1 SGHAT, CDR2 FQNNGV.